Below, one TCR beta chain is given with its context. Its antigen is not known. The sample originates from a study of Ad26.COV2.S vaccination and SARS-CoV-2 variants. Sequencing used immunoSEQ multiplex PCR; TCRdb keeps in-frame clones, though not all of them. This sample has about 480,000 clones, with approximately 90% found just once. Treatment reported: roughly 18 received Ad26.COV2.S at low or high dose, single or two shots; about 5 received placebo; per-sample allocation not given. On day 63 after the first injection, vaccine and placebo recipients gave samples. The ends were cut back, 5 bases at V and 7 bases at J, with 18 bases in the middle. The germline V gene encodes CDR1 GTSNPN and CDR2 SVGIG (reference sequence). This CDR3 is built from 15 residues. Study-wide results and limits: The study found higher spike-specific TCR breadth in vaccine than placebo recipients. The TCR breadth and depth analyses may have produced an underestimate of total T cell responses.

The material sequenced was peripheral blood, taken in a trial of Ad26.COV2.S vaccine versus placebo. The J gene is TRBJ1-6, the V gene TRBV30, with D possibly being TRBD1 (6 bases). The source is a person aged 18-65 years who received the Ad26.COV2.S COVID-19 vaccine or a placebo. This CDR3 is CAWGPLGAGNSPLHF. The CDR3 coding sequence is TGTGCCTGGGGCCCCTTGGGGGCGGGAAATTCACCCCTCCACTTT.